Below are 11 T cell receptor beta chains sequenced from a single sample in a study of Tregs in tolerant kidney transplant recipients. Method: immunoSEQ multiplex PCR; TCRdb's copy keeps in-frame clones and lacks some. The data show about 100,000 clones, roughly 93% seen once. Specimen: CD4+ T cells from blood, collected before the transplant. These TCRs come from a human donor who received a combined kidney and bone marrow transplant.

DNA of the CDR3: TGTGCCAGCAGAACAGGGACCGAGCAGTACTTC. Amino acid sequence: CASRTGTEQYF. This rearrangement joins TRBV2 to TRBJ2-7; D may be TRBD1 (6 bases). The CDR3 contains 11 residues. The germline CDR1 and CDR2 sequences are SNHLY and FYNNEI. V was clipped by 6 bases and J by 6 bases, with 9 bases between them.

The chain uses TRBV7-8 and TRBJ1-2, with 7 nucleotides matching TRBD1. This CDR3 has 13 amino acids. V gave up 7 bases and J gave up 5 bases; unmatched junction bases: 7. Germline CDR1 is SGHVS and CDR2 is FQNEAQ. Here the CDR3 DNA reads TGTGCCAGCACCAAGGAGGGGGCATATGGCTACACCTTC. Translating it yields CASTKEGAYGYTF.

With respect to this clone: One end of the junction fails to match germline, which may point to a read error. The J gene is TRBJ2-1, the V gene TRBV7-9; 8 bases agree with TRBD1. Germline lookup yields CDR1 SEHNR and CDR2 FQNEAQ (reference sequence). The CDR3 extends over 12 amino acids. The CDR3 DNA is TGTGCCAGCAGCCTTCCGGACAGGGTGATGGTCTTC. Translation gives CASSLPDRVMVF.

The chain combines TRBV5-1 with TRBJ2-2, with TRBD2 matching over 16 bases. V shed 4 bases, J shed 4 bases, and the junction held 7 bases outside the gene matches. CDR3 length: 18 residues. Germline V lookup: CDR1 SGHRS, CDR2 YFSETQ. DNA of the CDR3: TGCGCCAGCAGCGCAGAGGGACTAGCGGGGGGGCTCACCGGGGAGCTGTTTTTT. Protein sequence: CASSAEGLAGGLTGELFF.

This clone was seen once. The rearrangement links TRBV7-2 to TRBJ2-7; 7 positions agree with TRBD1. The CDR3 is made up of 16 amino acids. Germline values: CDR1 SGHTA, CDR2 FQGNSA. V gave up 4 bases and J gave up 4 bases; unmatched junction bases: 13. The CDR3 nucleotides read TGTGCCAGCAGCTCATTCCGTATGGACAGGTCGTACGAGCAGTACTTC. It encodes CASSSFRMDRSYEQYF.

The gene calls are TRBV4-3 and TRBJ2-5; possibly TRBD1 for D (5 bases). This CDR3 is 14 amino acids long. Per germline, CDR1 LGHNA and CDR2 YSLEER. With 0 bases removed from V and 5 bases from J, the gap between germline ends came to 10 bases. CDR3 nucleotides: TGCGCCAGCAGCCAAGATGTAGCAGGGGAGACCCAGTACTTC. Translation: CASSQDVAGETQYF.

This chain joins TRBV11-2 and TRBJ2-5; 12 bases map to TRBD2. The CDR3 spans 15 residues. Looked up from germline, CDR1 is SGHAT and CDR2 is FQNNGV. Unmatched junction bases numbered 3, after V lost 4 bases and J lost 3 bases. The DNA for the CDR3 is TGTGCCAGCAGCTCAAGACTAGCGGGAGAAGAGACCCAGTACTTC. Amino acid sequence: CASSSRLAGEETQYF.

Concerning this clone itself: This CDR3 is also generated by other DNA sequences in the sample. The chain recombines TRBV7-9 with TRBJ2-7; D is perhaps TRBD2 (5 bases). Germline V gives CDR1 SEHNR, CDR2 FQNEAQ (reference sequence). Trimming stripped 2 bases from V and 4 bases from J, with 6 bases between. The CDR3 consists of 12 residues. The DNA of the CDR3 is TGTGCCAGCAGCTTATCGGGGTACGAGCAGTACTTC. Protein sequence: CASSLSGYEQYF.

In this sample, this clone turned up once. The chain is built from TRBV7-9 and TRBJ2-5; TRBD1 agrees at 8 bases. The CDR3 has 15 residues. Germline V gene sequence: CDR1 SEHNR, CDR2 FQNEAQ (reference sequence). The junction had 7 bases not matched to a gene; V was cut back by 4 bases and J by 3 bases. The CDR3: CASSSGRGLEETQYF. DNA for the CDR3: TGTGCCAGCAGCTCGGGCAGGGGGCTAGAAGAGACCCAGTACTTC.

The chain is built from TRBV19 and TRBJ2-1; D might be TRBD1 (6 bases). V lost 6 bases and J 9 bases, leaving 15 bases between the germline ends. The CDR3 consists of 13 residues. Germline CDR1 LNHDA, CDR2 SQIVND (reference sequence). Here the CDR3 reads CASRKQGMGEQFF. CDR3 coding DNA: TGTGCCAGTAGAAAACAGGGTATGGGTGAGCAGTTCTTC.

This chain links TRBV5-4 with TRBJ1-3; 7 bases agree with TRBD1. CDR1 SGHNT and CDR2 YYREEE come from the germline V gene (reference sequence). The CDR3 length is 15 residues. Germline trimming cut 1 base from V and 3 bases from J; bases unmatched to any gene: 4. The CDR3 reads CASSLLGGSGNTIYF. The CDR3 DNA follows: TGTGCCAGCAGCTTGCTAGGGGGCAGTGGAAACACCATATATTTT.